The clone carrying this T cell receptor (beta chain) has a handful of counts. The CDR3 is 11 amino acids. Trimming cost V 2 bases and J 15 bases; bases outside gene matches: 2. The germline gives CDR1 MDHEN, CDR2 SYDVKM. What was amplified from RNA transcripts were TCR beta CDR3 regions. First-round RT-PCR with HTBI primers amplified the TCR CDR3 region. TCRdb redid the calling of the multiplex PCR reads with MiXCR, one entry per CDR3 protein. The table shows fewer than 400,000 distinct CDR3 sequences, with around 25% occurring only once. This sample is drawn from a study of T cells in Graves' hyperthyroidism and ophthalmopathy.

Input material: blood. This clonotype was obtained from a man in his fifties or sixties with Graves' hyperthyroidism. The chain is built from TRBV28 and TRBJ2-1; 9 positions agree with TRBD2. The CDR3 sequence: CASSLAGGRFF. DNA for the CDR3: TGTGCCAGCAGTTTAGCGGGAGGGCGGTTCTTC. Using reference TRBV28 and TRBJ2-1 for the parts outside the CDR3, the full variable domain is DVKVTQSSRYLVKRTGEKVFLECVQDMDHENMFWYRQDPGLGLRLIYFSYDVKMKEKGDIPEGYSVSREKKERFSLILESASTNQTSMYLCASSLAGGRFFGPGTRLTVL.